A single sample gave rise to the 25 T cell receptor beta chains below, sequenced in a study of T cell responses to AZD1222 COVID-19 vaccine. Sequencing was performed with immunoSEQ multiplex PCR; in TCRdb, only in-frame clones are kept and a portion is missing. This sample carries more than 85,000 clones, about 90% of them seen once, and the ten largest clones take around 6.9%. The sample in question was peripheral blood, obtained on day 0 of AZD1222 vaccination. Receptors were obtained from an adult in good health.

The V and J genes are TRBV19 and TRBJ1-3, with 8 bases aligning to TRBD1. The CDR3 spans 14 residues. V dropped 7 bases and J dropped 5; count of bases not matched to a gene: 7. Germline lookup yields CDR1 LNHDA and CDR2 SQIVND (reference sequence). For the CDR3, the DNA is TGTGCCAGTACGGACAGGGAAGGGAGAAACACCATATATTTT. Translation gives CASTDREGRNTIYF.

The sample holds one count of this clone. The J gene is TRBJ2-7, the V gene TRBV5-6; perhaps TRBD1 as D (7 bases). CDR3 length: 15 amino acids. In germline, CDR1 is SGHDT, CDR2 YYEEEE. Trimming cost V 1 base and J 6 bases, with 17 bases left between them. Written as DNA, the CDR3 is TGTGCCAGCAGCTTGTTATTGAGACAGGGAGGCGAGCAGTACTTC. Amino acids: CASSLLLRQGGEQYF.

V and J are TRBV5-1 and TRBJ1-4; no definite D call. V was trimmed by 0 bases and J by 3 bases, leaving 6 bases between them. CDR1 and CDR2 (germline): SGHRS, YFSETQ. The CDR3 is 14 residues long. This chain's CDR3 is CASSLDLPNEKLFF. In DNA form, the CDR3 reads TGCGCCAGCAGCTTGGATTTACCTAATGAAAAACTGTTTTTT.

In its sample, this clone was seen once. The chain employs TRBV7-2 and TRBJ1-5; tentative D call: TRBD1 (5 bases). From germline, CDR1 is SGHTA and CDR2 FQGNSA. There are 14 residues in the CDR3. The V end lost 6 bases, the J end lost 7 bases, and 16 bases lay between the germline ends. Here the CDR3 DNA reads TGTGCCAGCAGTGACCGGGGACGAGGGCAGCCCCAGCATTTT. It translates to CASSDRGRGQPQHF.

The genes are TRBV30 and TRBJ2-7; TRBD1 is a possible D gene (6 bases). The CDR3 contains 12 residues. V was shortened by 4 bases and J by 2 bases, with 9 bases between the two germline ends. The germline gives CDR1 GTSNPN, CDR2 SVGIG (reference sequence). The CDR3 nucleotides are TGTGCCTGGAAGGGGGACCCCTACGAGCAGTACTTC. Its protein product is CAWKGDPYEQYF.

The V and J genes are TRBV18 and TRBJ1-1; D might be TRBD1 (5 bases). Deletions cut 2 bases from V and 0 bases from J, with 10 bases between. The germline V gene encodes CDR1 KGHSH and CDR2 LQKENI. The CDR3 runs to 15 residues. CDR3: CASSPSGGMNTEAFF. DNA for the CDR3: TGTGCCAGCTCACCATCCGGGGGGATGAACACTGAAGCTTTCTTT.

V usage is TRBV19 and J usage is TRBJ1-5; D gene unclear. This CDR3 comprises 18 residues. Germline V gene data show CDR1 as LNHDA and CDR2 as SQIVND (reference sequence). V was shortened by 3 bases and J by 0 bases, with 18 bases between the two germline ends. CDR3 sequence reads: CASSIGRAGGYSNQPQHF. The CDR3 DNA is TGTGCCAGTAGTATCGGAAGGGCAGGTGGGTATAGCAATCAGCCCCAGCATTTT.

The chain combines TRBV3-1 (or the pseudogene TRBV3-2) with TRBJ2-7; D gene ambiguous. The CDR3 extends over 17 amino acids. V lost 4 bases and J 2 bases, leaving 21 bases between the germline ends. Per the germline V gene, CDR1 is LGHDT and CDR2 is YNNKEL (reference sequence). CDR3 sequence: CASSPTHTARFTYEQYF. DNA of the CDR3: TGTGCCAGCAGCCCCACACATACAGCAAGATTCACCTACGAGCAGTACTTC.

This sequence joins TRBV7-2 and TRBJ2-2; D could derive from TRBD1 or TRBD2 (6 bases each). Germline loops: CDR1 SGHTA, CDR2 FQGNSA. Trimming left V 5 bases short and J 4 bases short, with 11 bases between. The CDR3 sequence is 14 residues long. The CDR3 loop reads CASSLGGGTGELFF. The CDR3 DNA reads as TGTGCCAGCAGCCTCGGGGGCGGCACCGGGGAGCTGTTTTTT. The complete variable domain, with remaining parts taken from reference TRBV7-2 and TRBJ2-2, reads GAGVSQSPSNKVTEKGKDVELRCDPISGHTALYWYRQSLGQGLEFLIYFQGNSAPDKSGLPSDRFSAERTGGSVSTLTIQRTQQEDSAVYLCASSLGGGTGELFFGEGSRLTVL.

J is TRBJ1-2 and V is TRBV7-3; perhaps TRBD1 as D (5 bases). The germline V and J ends were trimmed by 3 bases and 5 bases, with 10 bases remaining between them. CDR3 size: 13 residues. CDR1 is SGHTA and CDR2 is FQGTGA in the germline V gene. CDR3 DNA sequence: TGTGCCAGCAGCTTTCACAGGAATTATGGCTACACCTTC. Its protein is CASSFHRNYGYTF.

J is TRBJ1-3 and V is TRBV5-1, with D hard to call. The CDR3 extends over 15 amino acids. In germline, CDR1 is SGHRS, CDR2 YFSETQ. V was clipped by 0 bases and J by 0 bases, with 7 bases between them. CDR3 in DNA: TGCGCCAGCAGCTTGGGCCAGGCCTCTGGAAACACCATATATTTT. This gives the protein CASSLGQASGNTIYF. Supplemented by reference TRBV5-1 and TRBJ1-3, the full variable domain reads KAGVTQTPRYLIKTRGQQVTLSCSPISGHRSVSWYQQTPGQGLQFLFEYFSETQRNKGNFPGRFSGRQFSNSRSEMNVSTLELGDSALYLCASSLGQASGNTIYFGEGSWLTVV.

The rearrangement joins TRBV10-1 to TRBJ2-5; D ambiguous. With 4 bases removed from V and 4 bases from J, the gap between germline ends came to 4 bases. The CDR3 consists of 11 residues. CDR1 and CDR2 from the germline V gene are WNHNN and SYGVQD (reference sequence). The CDR3 loop is CASSVGETQYF. The CDR3 nucleotides are TGCGCCAGCAGTGTGGGAGAGACCCAGTACTTC.

The V gene is TRBV9, the J gene TRBJ2-6; no clear D gene. V lost 0 bases and J lost 0, with 7 bases in between. Germline CDR1 and CDR2: SGDLS and YYNGEE. This CDR3 region has 16 residues. For the CDR3, the DNA is TGTGCCAGCAGCGTAGGCTGGGGCTCTGGGGCCAACGTCCTGACTTTC. Translated: CASSVGWGSGANVLTF.

The chain links TRBV5-1 to TRBJ1-2; D perhaps matches TRBD1 (6 bases). The V gene's germline CDR1 is SGHRS and CDR2 YFSETQ. The CDR3 extends over 14 amino acids. The germline V and J ends were trimmed by 4 bases and 3 bases, with 13 bases remaining between them. In DNA form, the CDR3 reads TGCGCCAGCAGCGCGATCTACAGGGACTATGGCTACACCTTC. Amino acid sequence: CASSAIYRDYGYTF.

V is TRBV24-1 and J is TRBJ1-2, with TRBD1 as a possible D gene (5 bases). The germline V and J ends were trimmed by 4 bases and 7 bases, with 9 bases remaining between them. From germline, CDR1 is KGHDR and CDR2 SFDVKD. The CDR3 covers 12 residues. CDR3 coding DNA: TGTGCCACCAGTGACATGGGGGGTGGCTACACCTTC. The encoded protein is CATSDMGGGYTF.

V and J are TRBV7-9 and TRBJ2-1; D gene unclear. CDR3 size: 16 residues. From germline, CDR1 is SEHNR and CDR2 FQNEAQ (reference sequence). Trimming cost V 5 bases and J 7 bases, with 21 bases left between them. The CDR3 DNA is TGTGCCAGCAGCCCCAAGTTGGGTTCCTACAATAATGAGCAGTTCTTC. This sequence encodes CASSPKLGSYNNEQFF.

The chain combines TRBV29-1 with TRBJ2-3; 9 bases align to TRBD1. The CDR3 is 14 residues long. Per germline, CDR1 SQVTM and CDR2 ANQGSEA. Unmatched junction bases numbered 6, after V lost 6 bases and J lost 2 bases. The CDR3 loop is CSVGQGMPTDTQYF. In DNA, the CDR3 is TGCAGCGTAGGACAGGGGATGCCCACAGATACGCAGTATTTT.

In this sample, this clone turned up once. The V call is TRBV2, the J call TRBJ2-2, with 8 bases lining up with TRBD2. The CDR3 totals 14 residues. CDR1 and CDR2 (germline): SNHLY, FYNNEI. The junction had 9 bases not matched to a gene; V was cut back by 8 bases and J by 7 bases. In DNA, the CDR3 is TGTGCCAGCTCGGGACTAGAAATGGGCGGGGAGCTGTTTTTT. Amino acid sequence: CASSGLEMGGELFF.

The rearrangement joins TRBV9 to TRBJ1-6; 8 bases are shared with TRBD1. The germline CDR1 and CDR2 sequences are SGDLS and YYNGEE. Germline trimming cut 3 bases from V and 5 bases from J; bases unmatched to any gene: 4. The CDR3 loop spans 15 amino acids. As DNA, the CDR3 is TGTGCCAGCAGCGAGGGACAGGAGAATAATTCACCCCTCCACTTT. Amino acids: CASSEGQENNSPLHF.

The chain joins TRBV7-2 to TRBJ1-2; D not certain. Trimming removed 0 bases from V and 2 bases from J, with 13 bases in between. The CDR3 is made up of 16 amino acids. Germline loops: CDR1 SGHTA, CDR2 FQGNSA. The CDR3 DNA follows: TGTGCCAGCAGCTTAGCCCTGGGCGGCCTCAACTATGGCTACACCTTC. Translation gives CASSLALGGLNYGYTF.

The genes are TRBV5-1 and TRBJ2-7; no firm D call. The V and J ends lost 7 bases and 2 bases respectively, with 28 bases between them. The CDR3 contains 18 residues. CDR1 and CDR2 from the germline V gene are SGHRS and YFSETQ. The CDR3 here is CASLTIRHNPPLAYEQYF. The CDR3 nucleotides read TGCGCCAGCCTAACAATAAGACACAACCCTCCCCTGGCCTACGAGCAGTACTTC.

The rearrangement joins TRBV27 to TRBJ2-1, with 8 bases aligning to TRBD2. V dropped 5 bases and J dropped 6; count of bases not matched to a gene: 15. Germline CDR1 is MNHEY and CDR2 is SMNVEV (reference sequence). The CDR3 is 17 residues long. This CDR3 is CASSETSGTRFSNEQFF. The CDR3 DNA reads as TGTGCCAGCAGTGAAACCTCCGGGACTAGGTTCTCCAATGAGCAGTTCTTC.

A word on this clone: The sample holds other DNA sequences that translate to the same CDR3. The chain is built from TRBV6-1 and TRBJ2-5; TRBD1 aligns across 8 bases. The CDR3 extends over 13 amino acids. Losses at the gene ends were 3 bases for V and 6 bases for J; bases not matched to a gene: 3. The germline V gene encodes CDR1 MNHNS and CDR2 SASEGT. CDR3 sequence: CASSDRGLKTQYF. The CDR3 DNA sequence: TGTGCCAGCAGTGACAGGGGGCTAAAGACCCAGTACTTC.

The chain links TRBV2 to TRBJ1-1; D ambiguous. CDR1 and CDR2 (germline): SNHLY, FYNNEI. V lost 3 bases, J lost 5 bases, and 13 bases lay in between. There are 14 residues in the CDR3. The CDR3 spells CASSEEGRGTEAFF. The DNA for the CDR3 is TGTGCCAGCAGTGAGGAGGGCCGAGGAACTGAAGCTTTCTTT.

V and J are TRBV7-2 and TRBJ2-7; 9 bases match TRBD1. J gave up 2 bases and V 5 bases, and 4 bases lay outside the gene matches. This CDR3 is 14 amino acids long. Germline CDR1 is SGHTA and CDR2 is FQGNSA. This CDR3 reads CASSPRQGAYEQYF. As DNA, the CDR3 is TGTGCCAGCAGCCCACGACAGGGGGCCTACGAGCAGTACTTC.